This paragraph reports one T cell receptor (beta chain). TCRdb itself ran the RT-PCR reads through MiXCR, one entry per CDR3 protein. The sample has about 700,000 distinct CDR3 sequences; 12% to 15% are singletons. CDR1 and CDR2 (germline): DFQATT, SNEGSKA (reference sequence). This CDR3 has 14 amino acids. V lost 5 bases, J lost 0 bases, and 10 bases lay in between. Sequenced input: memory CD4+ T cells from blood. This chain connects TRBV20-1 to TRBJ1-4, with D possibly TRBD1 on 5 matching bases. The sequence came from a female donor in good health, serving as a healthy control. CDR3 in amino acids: CSALDSATNEKLFF. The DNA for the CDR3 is TGCAGTGCTTTAGACAGCGCAACTAATGAAAAACTGTTTTTT.